The 2 T cell receptor beta chains reported below all come from one sample, sequenced in a study of cytomegalovirus exposure and HLA in healthy donors (dated by TCRdb to 2016 to 2017). Library generation was performed with the immunoSEQ multiplex PCR assay. Imported from immuneACCESS, the table was reduced by TCRdb to in-frame sequences with V and J called. These copies leave out some clones; in studies compared against another copy, an unresolved V gene accounts for under half, and the cause of the remainder is not known. The sample table contains 100,000 or so clones; only one count was recorded for around 88% of them. The ten largest clones represent roughly 3.7% of the sample. Sequenced material: PBMCs. The receptors come from a woman aged 30 to 39 in good health and CMV-seronegative.

The chain recombines TRBV7-2 with TRBJ1-4, with TRBD1 matching 10 bases. The CDR3 spans 16 residues. Trimming took 4 bases from V and 7 from J; bases not matched to a gene: 9. Per the germline V gene, CDR1 is SGHTA and CDR2 is FQGNSA. CDR3 in DNA: TGTGCCAGCAGCTCACAACGAGGACAGGGGGTTGAAAAACTGTTTTTT. This encodes CASSSQRGQGVEKLFF. The full variable domain, its missing parts supplied by reference TRBV7-2 and TRBJ1-4, is GAGVSQSPSNKVTEKGKDVELRCDPISGHTALYWYRQSLGQGLEFLIYFQGNSAPDKSGLPSDRFSAERTGGSVSTLTIQRTQQEDSAVYLCASSSQRGQGVEKLFFGSGTQLSVL.

V gene TRBV18 combines with J gene TRBJ2-3, with D possibly being TRBD2 (6 bases). The germline gives CDR1 KGHSH, CDR2 LQKENI. The CDR3 runs 14 residues. Trimming stripped 6 bases from V and 8 bases from J, with 18 bases between. The CDR3 DNA reads as TGTGCCAGCTCCCCCCGGAGGGAACCCCTTACGCAGTATTTT. Protein product: CASSPRREPLTQYF.